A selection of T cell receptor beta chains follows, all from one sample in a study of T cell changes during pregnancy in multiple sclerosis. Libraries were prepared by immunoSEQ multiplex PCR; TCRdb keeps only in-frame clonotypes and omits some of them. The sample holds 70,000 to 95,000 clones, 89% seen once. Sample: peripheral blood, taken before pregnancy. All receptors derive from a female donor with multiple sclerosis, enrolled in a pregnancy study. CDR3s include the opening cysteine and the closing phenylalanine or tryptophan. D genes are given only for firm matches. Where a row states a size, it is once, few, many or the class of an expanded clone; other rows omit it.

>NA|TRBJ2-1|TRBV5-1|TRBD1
CASRPQLIGQGGNEQFF
TGCGCCAGCAGGCCTCAACTTATAGGACAGGGTGGGAATGAGCAGTTCTTC
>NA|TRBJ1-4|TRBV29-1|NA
CSVLTGYEKLFF
TGCAGCGTCCTGACAGGTTATGAAAAACTGTTTTTT
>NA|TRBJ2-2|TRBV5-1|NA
CASDLARGSNTGELFF
TGCGCCAGCGACCTAGCGAGGGGTTCGAACACCGGGGAGCTGTTTTTT
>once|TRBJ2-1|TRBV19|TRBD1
CASSMGTGGGDEQFF
TGTGCCAGTAGTATGGGGACAGGGGGAGGAGATGAGCAGTTCTTC
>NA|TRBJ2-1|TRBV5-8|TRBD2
CASSFQIGREDEQFF
TGTGCCAGCAGCTTCCAGATAGGACGGGAGGATGAGCAGTTCTTC
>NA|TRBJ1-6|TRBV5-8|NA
CASSPIQRRSPLHF
TGTGCCAGCAGCCCTATACAACGGCGGTCACCCCTCCACTTT
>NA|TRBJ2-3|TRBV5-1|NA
CASSLALAGGTDTQYF
TGCGCCAGCAGCTTGGCACTAGCCGGCGGCACAGATACGCAGTATTTT
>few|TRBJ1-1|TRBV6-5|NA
CASSLQFEGDTEAFF
TGTGCCAGCAGCCTACAGTTCGAGGGAGACACTGAAGCTTTCTTT
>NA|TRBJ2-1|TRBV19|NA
CASSTRQVFNEQFF
TGTGCCAGTAGTACTAGACAGGTTTTCAATGAGCAGTTCTTC
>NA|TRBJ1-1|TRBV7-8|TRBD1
CASSPGQGADTEAFF
TGTGCCAGCAGCCCGGGACAGGGGGCCGACACTGAAGCTTTCTTT
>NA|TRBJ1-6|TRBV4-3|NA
CASSQDWGGINSPLHF
TGCGCCAGCAGCCAAGATTGGGGAGGGATCAACTCACCCCTCCACTTT
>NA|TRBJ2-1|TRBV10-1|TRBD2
CASSSGGLNYNEQFF
TGCGCCAGCAGTTCGGGGGGTCTCAACTACAATGAGCAGTTCTTC
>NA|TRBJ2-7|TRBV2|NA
CASILTGLFSYEQYF
TGTGCCAGCATCTTGACAGGCCTATTCTCCTACGAGCAGTACTTC
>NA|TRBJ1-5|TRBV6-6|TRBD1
CASSQGQGERAQHF
TGTGCCAGCAGCCAGGGACAGGGGGAAAGGGCCCAGCATTTT
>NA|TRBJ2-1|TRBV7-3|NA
CASSLRGGGFNEQFF
TGTGCCAGCAGCTTACGGGGAGGCGGTTTCAATGAGCAGTTCTTC
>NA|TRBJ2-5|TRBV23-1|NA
CASSRGWQYF
TGCGCCAGCAGTCGCGGTTGGCAGTACTTC
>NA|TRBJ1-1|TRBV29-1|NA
CSVATESSEAFF
TGCAGCGTAGCGACAGAGAGCTCTGAAGCTTTCTTT
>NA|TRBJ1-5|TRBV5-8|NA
CASSLFPALYQPQHF
TGTGCCAGCAGCTTGTTTCCAGCGCTGTATCAGCCCCAGCATTTT
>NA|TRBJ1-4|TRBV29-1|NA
CSVDSGANEKLFF
TGCAGCGTAGACAGCGGGGCTAATGAAAAACTGTTTTTT
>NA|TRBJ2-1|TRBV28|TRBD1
CASSHLTGQATHQGYNEQFF
TGTGCCAGCAGCCATCTGACAGGGCAAGCTACACACCAAGGTTACAATGAGCAGTTCTTC
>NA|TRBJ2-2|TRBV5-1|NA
CASSLIRSNTGELFF
TGCGCCAGCAGCTTGATACGGTCGAACACCGGGGAGCTGTTTTTT
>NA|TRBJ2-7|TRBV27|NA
CASSLTSPRGSHEQYF
TGTGCCAGCAGTTTGACCAGTCCCAGGGGCTCCCACGAGCAGTACTTC
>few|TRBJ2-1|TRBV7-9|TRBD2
CASSLSLAGSYNEQFF
TGTGCCAGCAGCTTATCACTAGCGGGCTCCTACAATGAGCAGTTCTTC
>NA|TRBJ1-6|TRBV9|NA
CASSSDSRGPLHF
TGTGCCAGCAGCTCGGACTCACGGGGACCCCTCCACTTT
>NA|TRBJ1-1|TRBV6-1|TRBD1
CASSATGGAGTEAFF
TGTGCCAGCAGTGCGACAGGGGGCGCGGGGACTGAAGCTTTCTTT
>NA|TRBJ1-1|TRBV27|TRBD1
CASSPRTGANVWAFF
TGTGCCAGCAGTCCCCGGACAGGGGCGAATGTGTGGGCTTTCTTT
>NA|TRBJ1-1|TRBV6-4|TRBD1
CASSDPLTGANTEAFF
TGTGCCAGCAGTGACCCACTGACAGGGGCGAACACTGAAGCTTTCTTT
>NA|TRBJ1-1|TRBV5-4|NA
CASSLLMGRNTEAFF
TGTGCCAGCAGCTTGCTTATGGGGAGGAACACTGAAGCTTTCTTT
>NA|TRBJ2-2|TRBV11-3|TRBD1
CASSSPQMTGAGELFF
TGTGCCAGCAGCTCCCCGCAAATGACAGGGGCCGGGGAGCTGTTTTTT
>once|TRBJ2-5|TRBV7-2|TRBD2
CASSLWWGLGETQYF
TGTGCCAGCAGCTTATGGTGGGGACTAGGGGAGACCCAGTACTTC
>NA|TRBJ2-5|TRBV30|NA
CAWSRGGARGETQYF
TGTGCCTGGAGTAGGGGCGGGGCCCGGGGGGAGACCCAGTACTTC
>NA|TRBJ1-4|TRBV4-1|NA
CASSQRQYNEKLFF
TGCGCCAGCAGCCAAAGACAGTATAATGAAAAACTGTTTTTT
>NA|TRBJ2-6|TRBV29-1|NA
CSVLKGGSGANVLTF
TGCAGCGTCCTCAAGGGGGGGTCTGGGGCCAACGTCCTGACTTTC
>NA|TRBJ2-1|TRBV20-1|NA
CSAASYNEQFF
TGCAGTGCTGCTAGCTACAATGAGCAGTTCTTC
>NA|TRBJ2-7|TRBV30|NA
CAWAGGDYEQYF
TGTGCCTGGGCGGGCGGAGACTACGAGCAGTACTTC
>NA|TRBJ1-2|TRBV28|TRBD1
CASSSPPGQGRGYTF
TGTGCCAGCAGTTCTCCCCCCGGACAGGGTAGGGGCTACACCTTC
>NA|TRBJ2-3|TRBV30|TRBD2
CAWSKRPSGSTDTQYF
TGTGCCTGGAGTAAGCGCCCTAGCGGGTCTACAGATACGCAGTATTTT
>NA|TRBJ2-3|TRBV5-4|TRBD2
CASSRAGGWTDTQYF
TGTGCCAGCAGTCGAGCGGGGGGCTGGACAGATACGCAGTATTTT
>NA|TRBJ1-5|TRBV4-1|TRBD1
CASSPETIRDRLSNQPQHF
TGCGCCAGCAGCCCAGAGACCATCCGGGACAGATTAAGCAATCAGCCCCAGCATTTT
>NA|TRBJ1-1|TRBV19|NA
CASSIYRDTEAFF
TGTGCCAGTAGTATTTACAGGGATACTGAAGCTTTCTTT
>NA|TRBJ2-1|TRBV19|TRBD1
CASSTTGTVQYNEQFF
TGTGCCAGTAGTACAACCGGGACAGTACAATACAATGAGCAGTTCTTC